The 16 T cell receptor beta chains in this list originate from one sample, sequenced in a study of CD8 T cells in Susac syndrome. RNA was extracted with the RNeasy kit, and a quantity of roughly 0.45 to 1 ug was reverse transcribed using random hexamers. TCRdb called the immunoSEQ multiplex PCR reads again in MiXCR, with one record for every CDR3 protein. The sample shows some 200,000 distinct CDR3 sequences, about 95% of them seen only once. The source material was CD8+ T cells from PBMCs. These receptors were obtained from a human donor with Susac syndrome.

V and J are TRBV9 and TRBJ2-7, with 7 bases lining up with TRBD1. The CDR3 length is 15 residues. V was pared by 0 bases and J by 2 bases, with 5 bases of the junction left unmatched. Germline V gene data show CDR1 as SGDLS and CDR2 as YYNGEE. The CDR3, as DNA: TGTGCCAGCAGCGTAGCTGGGGACAGCACCTACGAGCAGTACTTC. This translates into CASSVAGDSTYEQYF.

The genes are TRBV9 and TRBJ2-3, with 7 positions matching TRBD2. The CDR3 loop spans 16 amino acids. Losses at the gene ends were 1 base for V and 4 bases for J; bases not matched to a gene: 9. Germline V lookup: CDR1 SGDLS, CDR2 YYNGEE. This CDR3 is CASSVSGSGVPDTQYF. CDR3 nucleotides: TGTGCCAGCAGCGTATCCGGGAGCGGGGTGCCAGATACGCAGTATTTT.

V gene TRBV7-9 combines with J gene TRBJ2-5; no clear D gene. The CDR3 extends over 14 amino acids. The germline V gene has CDR1 SEHNR and CDR2 FQNEAQ (reference sequence). V was clipped by 0 bases and J by 4 bases, with 9 bases between them. CDR3 residues: CASSLAEIGETQYF. In DNA form, the CDR3 reads TGTGCCAGCAGCTTAGCGGAGATAGGAGAGACCCAGTACTTC.

V and J are TRBV5-1 and TRBJ2-7; 7 positions agree with TRBD1. V was clipped by 4 bases and J by 0 bases; unmatched bases: 4. Germline V CDR1 and CDR2: SGHRS, YFSETQ. The CDR3 sequence is 14 residues long. CDR3 coding DNA: TGCGCCAGCAGCGAGGGACAGATCTCCTACGAGCAGTACTTC. As protein: CASSEGQISYEQYF.

This sequence joins TRBV4-1 and TRBJ2-5, with 7 bases matching TRBD2. V was pared by 5 bases and J by 5 bases, with 20 bases of the junction left unmatched. The CDR3 consists of 18 residues. CDR1 MGHRA and CDR2 YSYEKL come from the germline V gene. The CDR3, as DNA: TGCGCCAGCAGCGCCCAGCGGATGGAGCGGGAAGACTCCGAGACCCAGTACTTC. It codes for CASSAQRMEREDSETQYF.

V usage is TRBV12-5 and J usage is TRBJ1-2; the D gene is possibly TRBD1 (6 bases). The ends were cut back, 6 bases at V and 5 bases at J, with 13 bases in the middle. Germline V gene data show CDR1 as LGHNT and CDR2 as FRNRAP. This CDR3 has 13 amino acids. The CDR3 spells CASGSTGKYGYTF. In DNA, the CDR3 is TGTGCTAGTGGCTCGACAGGAAAGTATGGCTACACCTTC.

The chain combines TRBV19 with TRBJ1-5; D unclear. The CDR3 is 12 amino acids. CDR1 is LNHDA, CDR2 SQIVND, per germline (reference sequence). Trimming removed 11 bases from V and 3 bases from J, with 11 bases in between. CDR3 region: CASDIANQPQHF. CDR3 nucleotides: TGTGCCTCAGACATTGCCAATCAGCCCCAGCATTTT. Using reference TRBV19 and TRBJ1-5 for the parts outside the CDR3, the full variable domain is DGGITQSPKYLFRKEGQNVTLSCEQNLNHDAMYWYRQDPGQGLRLIYYSQIVNDFQKGDIAEGYSVSREKKESFPLTVTSAQKNPTAFYLCASDIANQPQHFGDGTRLSIL.

The genes are TRBV19 and TRBJ1-5; 11 nucleotides line up with TRBD1. The CDR3 spans 13 residues. Germline CDR1 reads LNHDA; CDR2 reads SQIVND (reference sequence). V lost 5 bases to trimming and J lost 6 bases; unmatched junction nucleotides: 0. CDR3 sequence reads: CASSGQGAQPQHF. The CDR3, as DNA: TGTGCCAGTAGTGGACAGGGGGCTCAGCCCCAGCATTTT.

This clonotype was counted a single time. The chain carries TRBV28 and TRBJ1-5, with D maybe TRBD1 (5 bases). Trimming pared 4 bases from V and 1 base from J, leaving 11 bases between. CDR3 size: 15 residues. CDR1 is MDHEN and CDR2 is SYDVKM in the germline V gene. The CDR3 DNA follows: TGTGCCAGCAGTTGGGGCCCTCGGAGCAATCAGCCCCAGCATTTT. Encoded protein: CASSWGPRSNQPQHF.

The genes are TRBV7-9 and TRBJ2-1, with 12 bases identical to TRBD1. The CDR3 is 15 amino acids. Germline trimming cut 5 bases from V and 2 bases from J; bases unmatched to any gene: 1. The germline CDR1 and CDR2 sequences are SEHNR and FQNEAQ (reference sequence). In nucleotides, the CDR3 is TGTGCCAGCAGCGGGACAGGGGGCGCCTACAATGAGCAGTTCTTC. This translates into CASSGTGGAYNEQFF.

The genes are TRBV5-6 and TRBJ2-7, with 12 positions matching TRBD2. The germline V gene encodes CDR1 SGHDT and CDR2 YYEEEE. This CDR3 spans 16 amino acids. The J segment lost 7 bases and the V segment lost 3 bases, leaving 11 bases of the junction unmatched. CDR3 residues: CASSSTETSGGREQYF. In DNA form, the CDR3 reads TGTGCCAGCAGCTCCACTGAGACTAGCGGGGGAAGAGAGCAGTACTTC.

V is TRBV2 and J is TRBJ2-1; no definite D call. This CDR3 has 14 residues. V was trimmed by 11 bases and J by 4 bases, leaving 18 bases between them. The germline V gene has CDR1 SNHLY and CDR2 FYNNEI. The CDR3 here is CAGTGSNLYNEQFF. The CDR3 nucleotides read TGTGCCGGTACCGGGTCCAACCTATACAATGAGCAGTTCTTC.

This clonotype was detected only once. The CDR3 nucleotides read TGCAGTGCTCCGGACTACTTACAAGAGACCCAGTACTTC. Translating gives CSAPDYLQETQYF. The chain recombines TRBV20-1 with TRBJ2-5, with D perhaps TRBD2 (6 bases). CDR3 size: 13 residues. Trimming pared 5 bases from V and 2 bases from J, leaving 12 bases between. The germline V gene encodes CDR1 DFQATT and CDR2 SNEGSKA (reference sequence).

This clonotype appeared a single time. This chain connects TRBV5-1 to TRBJ2-1; 7 nucleotides align to TRBD2. Germline assignment: CDR1 SGHRS and CDR2 YFSETQ. This CDR3 is built from 14 residues. With 4 bases clipped from V and 5 bases from J, the junction kept 6 bases outside the gene matches. The CDR3 nucleotides are TGCGCCAGCAGCCCGGGGGGACTTAACAATGAGCAGTTCTTC. Translated, it gives CASSPGGLNNEQFF.

The chain uses TRBV29-1 and TRBJ2-2, with D maybe TRBD2 (6 bases). The V gene lost 6 bases and the J gene lost 7 bases, with 12 bases spanning the gap. Germline loops: CDR1 SQVTM, CDR2 ANQGSEA. The CDR3 extends over 12 amino acids. The CDR3 sequence: CSVEPGSGELFF. The CDR3 DNA reads as TGCAGCGTCGAACCCGGGAGCGGGGAGCTGTTTTTT.

V gene TRBV5-6 combines with J gene TRBJ2-7, with D hard to call. Germline loops: CDR1 SGHDT, CDR2 YYEEEE. The CDR3 covers 14 residues. Trimming took off 0 bases at V and 5 bases at J, with 12 bases between the two ends. CDR3 in DNA: TGTGCCAGCAGCTTGGAGGGTCCCAACAACGAGCAGTACTTC. Translation: CASSLEGPNNEQYF.